A single sample is the source of the 24 T cell receptor beta chains below, sequenced in a study of early T cells in non-severe SARS-CoV-2 infection. TCRdb independently ran MiXCR on the 5' RACE reads; one entry per CDR3 protein. Of around 70,000 distinct CDR3 sequences in the sample, 8% to 9.5% were seen once. The sequenced material came from whole blood. The receptors here all came from an adult who was a healthcare worker with PCR-confirmed SARS-CoV-2 infection or an uninfected control (not recorded which).

In this sample, this clonotype turned up many times. The V call is TRBV9, the J call TRBJ2-1, with 7 bases identical to TRBD2. The CDR3 is 16 amino acids. With 0 bases clipped from V and 6 bases from J, the junction kept 9 bases outside the gene matches. Germline CDR1 reads SGDLS; CDR2 reads YYNGEE. CDR3 coding DNA: TGTGCCAGCAGCGTAGTGGTGGGAGGGCCTGGCAATGAGCAGTTCTTC. Translation gives CASSVVVGGPGNEQFF.

This clonotype came up many times. This chain links TRBV6-1 with TRBJ2-2, with D possibly being TRBD1 (6 bases). CDR1 is MNHNS, CDR2 SASEGT, per germline. Trimming stripped 5 bases from V and 6 bases from J, with 7 bases between. This CDR3 has 12 amino acids. CDR3 DNA: TGTGCCAGCAGTACAGGGTCCGGGGAGCTGTTTTTT. Its protein is CASSTGSGELFF.

Only a few counts were recorded for this clonotype. The V gene is TRBV2, the J gene TRBJ2-1; D might be TRBD1 or TRBD2, each matching 5 bases. With 4 bases removed from V and 4 bases from J, the gap between germline ends came to 8 bases. Germline lookup yields CDR1 SNHLY and CDR2 FYNNEI. This CDR3 comprises 13 residues. The CDR3 bases are TGTGCCAGCAGTGGAGGGGATTACAATGAGCAGTTCTTC. It yields the protein CASSGGDYNEQFF.

This clonotype was observed at least ten times. The V call is TRBV11-2, the J call TRBJ2-3, with D unclear. With 6 bases removed from V and 0 bases from J, the gap between germline ends came to 7 bases. The V gene's germline CDR1 is SGHAT and CDR2 FQNNGV. The CDR3 loop spans 13 amino acids. CDR3 in DNA: TGTGCCAGCAGGAGACCGAGCACAGATACGCAGTATTTT. This encodes CASRRPSTDTQYF.

This clonotype was picked up a small number of times. The chain carries TRBV7-2 and TRBJ2-7; the D gene is possibly TRBD1 (7 bases). The CDR3 has 15 amino acids. The germline V gene encodes CDR1 SGHTA and CDR2 FQGNSA. The V end lost 5 bases, the J end lost 4 bases, and 18 bases lay between the germline ends. The CDR3 reads CASSTAGGPFYEQYF. Here the CDR3 DNA reads TGTGCCAGCAGCACCGCAGGGGGGCCCTTTTACGAGCAGTACTTC. Full variable domain (missing parts from reference TRBV7-2 and TRBJ2-7): GAGVSQSPSNKVTEKGKDVELRCDPISGHTALYWYRQSLGQGLEFLIYFQGNSAPDKSGLPSDRFSAERTGGSVSTLTIQRTQQEDSAVYLCASSTAGGPFYEQYFGPGTRLTVT.

This clonotype was counted between two and nine times. The chain carries TRBV20-1 and TRBJ2-3, with 9 bases that match TRBD2. The CDR3 runs to 15 residues. The junction had 6 bases not matched to a gene; V was cut back by 0 bases and J by 5 bases. Germline V gene sequence: CDR1 DFQATT, CDR2 SNEGSKA (reference sequence). CDR3 sequence reads: CSARDSSGNIDTQYF. The CDR3 nucleotides read TGCAGTGCTAGAGATTCTAGCGGGAATATAGATACGCAGTATTTT.

The gene calls are TRBV20-1 and TRBJ2-5, with TRBD1 matching over 9 bases. The V segment lost 6 bases and the J segment 5 bases; nucleotides outside the gene matches: 13. CDR1 and CDR2 (germline): DFQATT, SNEGSKA (reference sequence). The CDR3 has 15 amino acids. The CDR3 loop reads CSAEDGTGFRETQYF. CDR3 bases: TGCAGTGCCGAAGACGGGACAGGGTTCAGGGAGACCCAGTACTTC.

This chain links TRBV5-1 with TRBJ2-5; 7 positions match TRBD2. The CDR3 has 15 amino acids. Germline lookup yields CDR1 SGHRS and CDR2 YFSETQ. The ends lost 4 bases at V and 2 bases at J; junction bases unmatched: 8. The CDR3 DNA is TGCGCCAGCAGCGGCCCTAGCGGTACACAAGAGACCCAGTACTTC. This encodes CASSGPSGTQETQYF.

This clonotype was detected only once. This chain joins TRBV5-1 and TRBJ1-3, with D tentatively TRBD1 (5 bases). This CDR3 has 15 residues. CDR1 SGHRS and CDR2 YFSETQ come from the germline V gene. Trimming stripped 2 bases from V and 0 bases from J, with 9 bases between. CDR3 coding DNA: TGCGCCAGCAGCTTTGAGGACACCTCTGGAAACACCATATATTTT. Translation gives CASSFEDTSGNTIYF.

The chain carries TRBV18 and TRBJ2-3, with 7 bases identical to TRBD2. The length of the CDR3 is 16 residues. Germline loops: CDR1 KGHSH, CDR2 LQKENI. Trimming cost V 1 base and J 4 bases; bases outside gene matches: 8. The CDR3 bases are TGTGCCAGCTCACCACGGTCGGGAGGTGATGCAGATACGCAGTATTTT. It codes for CASSPRSGGDADTQYF.

The chain uses TRBV5-1 and TRBJ2-1; 10 bases align to TRBD2. This CDR3 has 15 amino acids. The V and J ends lost 4 bases and 4 bases, in that order; junction bases with no gene match: 5. Looked up from germline, CDR1 is SGHRS and CDR2 is YFSETQ. Here the CDR3 DNA reads TGCGCCAGCAGCCCGAGACTAGCGGGTTACAATGAGCAGTTCTTC. This codes for CASSPRLAGYNEQFF. The variable domain in full, with the rest retrieved from reference TRBV5-1 and TRBJ2-1, is KAGVTQTPRYLIKTRGQQVTLSCSPISGHRSVSWYQQTPGQGLQFLFEYFSETQRNKGNFPGRFSGRQFSNSRSEMNVSTLELGDSALYLCASSPRLAGYNEQFFGPGTRLTVL.

This clonotype was seen a few times. The chain links TRBV5-1 to TRBJ1-2, with TRBD1 matching 9 bases. V was pared by 3 bases and J by 4 bases, with 10 bases of the junction left unmatched. Germline V gene sequence: CDR1 SGHRS, CDR2 YFSETQ. This CDR3 comprises 16 residues. The CDR3 nucleotides read TGCGCCAGCAGCTACACTCCCGGGACAGGGTCCTATGGCTACACCTTC. Translation: CASSYTPGTGSYGYTF. Filled out from reference TRBV5-1 and TRBJ1-2, the complete variable domain reads KAGVTQTPRYLIKTRGQQVTLSCSPISGHRSVSWYQQTPGQGLQFLFEYFSETQRNKGNFPGRFSGRQFSNSRSEMNVSTLELGDSALYLCASSYTPGTGSYGYTFGSGTRLTVV.

This clonotype was seen at least ten times. The J gene is TRBJ2-1, the V gene TRBV7-3; D is unresolved. The CDR3 has 15 amino acids. Trimming removed 5 bases at V and 0 bases at J, with 11 bases between. Germline CDR1 SGHTA, CDR2 FQGTGA. The CDR3 loop reads CASSARKSSYNEQFF. As DNA, the CDR3 is TGTGCCAGCAGCGCAAGAAAGAGCTCCTACAATGAGCAGTTCTTC.

The V and J genes are TRBV12-3 or TRBV12-4 and TRBJ1-1; D is uncertain. There are 15 residues in the CDR3. Trimming left V 2 bases short and J 4 bases short, with 14 bases between. In DNA form, the CDR3 reads TGTGCCAGCAGTTTATCCTTGGAGGGTCGCACTGAAGCTTTCTTT. This codes for CASSLSLEGRTEAFF.

The chain combines TRBV29-1 with TRBJ2-1, with TRBD1 matching 8 bases. Germline CDR1 SQVTM, CDR2 ANQGSEA. With 6 bases clipped from V and 6 bases from J, the junction kept 10 bases outside the gene matches. This CDR3 is 14 amino acids long. The CDR3 bases are TGCAGCGTCGATCTCGACAGGGGCCGCAATGAGCAGTTCTTC. Residues: CSVDLDRGRNEQFF.

At least ten counts were recorded for this clonotype. The chain uses TRBV5-5 and TRBJ2-1; the match to TRBD2 covers 9 bases. The ends lost 0 bases at V and 6 bases at J; junction bases unmatched: 7. The CDR3 consists of 16 residues. Germline V gives CDR1 SGHKS, CDR2 YYEKEE (reference sequence). The CDR3: CASSLESGRRRNEQFF. CDR3 coding DNA: TGTGCCAGCAGCTTGGAGAGCGGGAGGCGTCGCAATGAGCAGTTCTTC.

The V and J genes are TRBV14 and TRBJ2-7; possible D gene TRBD2, 6 bases. V was cut by 3 bases and J by 6 bases, with 12 bases left in between. The CDR3 sequence is 13 residues long. CDR1 and CDR2 (germline): SGHDN, FVKESK. CDR3 DNA sequence: TGTGCCAGCAGCCATGGGACTTTCGGCGAGCAGTACTTC. Translating gives CASSHGTFGEQYF. Looking up the rest from reference TRBV14 and TRBJ2-7 gives the full variable domain: EAGVTQFPSHSVIEKGQTVTLRCDPISGHDNLYWYRRVMGKEIKFLLHFVKESKQDESGMPNNRFLAERTGGTYSTLKVQPAELEDSGVYFCASSHGTFGEQYFGPGTRLTVT.

A few counts support this clonotype. The chain employs TRBV20-1 and TRBJ2-3, with TRBD2 matching over 7 bases. The CDR3 runs to 14 residues. CDR1 is DFQATT and CDR2 is SNEGSKA in the germline V gene (reference sequence). V was pared by 5 bases and J by 4 bases, with 9 bases of the junction left unmatched. The CDR3 region is CSAPGLVSSDTQYF. The CDR3 DNA reads as TGCAGTGCTCCCGGACTAGTTAGTTCAGATACGCAGTATTTT.

J is TRBJ2-2 and V is TRBV11-1; D is uncertain. Deletions cut 7 bases from V and 7 bases from J, with 16 bases between. The germline V gene has CDR1 SGHAT and CDR2 FQDESV (reference sequence). The CDR3 is 14 residues long. The DNA of the CDR3 is TGTGCCAGCACCTTTCTTGGGATGATCGGGGAGCTGTTTTTT. Its protein product is CASTFLGMIGELFF.

The CDR3 sequence: CASSPSYRGDTDTQYF. CDR3 DNA: TGTGCCAGCTCACCATCCTACAGGGGGGACACAGATACGCAGTATTTT. The chain employs TRBV18 and TRBJ2-3; 8 nucleotides agree with TRBD1. This CDR3 is 16 amino acids long. Trimming took 2 bases from V and 2 from J; bases not matched to a gene: 6. Per the germline V gene, CDR1 is KGHSH and CDR2 is LQKENI. The variable domain in full, with the rest retrieved from reference TRBV18 and TRBJ2-3, is NAGVMQNPRHLVRRRGQEARLRCSPMKGHSHVYWYRQLPEEGLKFMVYLQKENIIDESGMPKERFSAEFPKEGPSILRIQQVVRGDSAAYFCASSPSYRGDTDTQYFGPGTRLTVL.

This clonotype is categorized as medium-sized. The V and J genes are TRBV28 and TRBJ2-7, with no clear D. V dropped 4 bases and J dropped 5 bases, with 12 bases sitting between them. The germline CDR1 and CDR2 sequences are MDHEN and SYDVKM. The CDR3 runs to 13 residues. The CDR3 sequence: CASSSVVRDEQYF. The CDR3 region has the DNA TGTGCCAGCAGTTCGGTGGTTAGGGACGAGCAGTACTTC.

The chain links TRBV5-1 to TRBJ2-5, with D hard to call. V was pared by 0 bases and J by 1 base, with 10 bases between. Germline CDR1 SGHRS, CDR2 YFSETQ. The CDR3 loop spans 15 amino acids. The DNA for the CDR3 is TGCGCCAGCAGCTTGGCCGCGAGGAGCCAAGAGACCCAGTACTTC. Protein: CASSLAARSQETQYF.

This clonotype was detected only a few times. This chain links TRBV6-6 with TRBJ1-2; 9 nucleotides align to TRBD1. Looked up from germline, CDR1 is MNHNY and CDR2 is SVGAGI (reference sequence). The V gene end was trimmed by 6 bases and the J gene end by 4 bases; junction bases not matched to a gene: 3. There are 13 residues in the CDR3. The CDR3 DNA reads TGTGCCAGCAGAGAGGACAGGGGCTATGGCTACACCTTC. Translation gives CASREDRGYGYTF.

In its sample, this clonotype was seen a few times. The chain is built from TRBV18 and TRBJ1-4; D is unclear. Germline V gene lookup returns CDR1 KGHSH and CDR2 LQKENI. Deletions cut 3 bases from V and 8 bases from J, with 13 bases between. The CDR3 length is 14 residues. In nucleotides, the CDR3 is TGTGCCAGCTCACCCTTTGACGCAGCCGAAAAACTGTTTTTT. It is translated as CASSPFDAAEKLFF. The full variable domain, its missing parts supplied by reference TRBV18 and TRBJ1-4, is NAGVMQNPRHLVRRRGQEARLRCSPMKGHSHVYWYRQLPEEGLKFMVYLQKENIIDESGMPKERFSAEFPKEGPSILRIQQVVRGDSAAYFCASSPFDAAEKLFFGSGTQLSVL.